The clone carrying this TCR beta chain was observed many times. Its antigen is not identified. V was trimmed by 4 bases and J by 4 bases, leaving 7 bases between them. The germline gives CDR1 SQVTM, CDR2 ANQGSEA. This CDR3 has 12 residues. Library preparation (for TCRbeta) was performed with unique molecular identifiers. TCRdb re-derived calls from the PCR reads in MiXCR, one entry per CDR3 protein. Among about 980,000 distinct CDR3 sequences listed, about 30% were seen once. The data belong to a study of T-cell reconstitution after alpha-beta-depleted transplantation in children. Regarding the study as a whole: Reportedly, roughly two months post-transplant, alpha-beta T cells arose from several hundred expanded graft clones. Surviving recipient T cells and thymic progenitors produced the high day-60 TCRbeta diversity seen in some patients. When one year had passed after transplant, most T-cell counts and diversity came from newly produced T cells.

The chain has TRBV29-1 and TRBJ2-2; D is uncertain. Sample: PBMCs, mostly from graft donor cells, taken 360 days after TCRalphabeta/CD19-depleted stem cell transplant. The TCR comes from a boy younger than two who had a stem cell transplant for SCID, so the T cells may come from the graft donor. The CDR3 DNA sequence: TGCAGCGTTGGTCAGACCACCGGGGAGCTGTTTTTT. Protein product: CSVGQTTGELFF.